The 9 T cell receptor beta chains below were found in one sample sequenced in a study of metastatic and nonmetastatic thyroid tumors. TCRdb reanalyzed the PCR reads with MiXCR. The sample includes approximately 17,000 clones, around 29% of them seen just once. Patients had received no treatment of any kind before thyroid surgery. The sequenced sample was adjacent normal tissue. These receptors were taken from a female donor with papillary thyroid cancer or a benign thyroid nodule (not recorded which). Some clones in this sample may be carry-over from other donors' samples.

This clone came up a few times. The V gene is TRBV6-1, the J gene TRBJ1-1; D not certain. V lost 3 bases and J 0 bases, leaving 11 bases between the germline ends. Germline V gene data show CDR1 as MNHNS and CDR2 as SASEGT. This CDR3 contains 15 residues. The CDR3 nucleotides are TGTGCCAGCAGTGAGGAGGCAGCCATGAACACTGAAGCTTTCTTT. This gives the protein CASSEEAAMNTEAFF.

This clone was seen ten or more times. The chain is built from TRBV28 and TRBJ1-5; TRBD1 agrees at 7 bases. Per the germline V gene, CDR1 is MDHEN and CDR2 is SYDVKM. Trimming removed 6 bases from V and 4 bases from J; junction bases left unmatched: 6. The CDR3 is 14 amino acids. The chain's CDR3 is CASRGGGLNQPQHF. The CDR3 nucleotides read TGTGCCAGCAGGGGAGGGGGCCTAAATCAGCCCCAGCATTTT.

The chain links TRBV5-1 to TRBJ1-6; unclear D gene. The V gene's germline CDR1 is SGHRS and CDR2 YFSETQ. The V end lost 0 bases, the J end lost 0 bases, and 10 bases lay between the germline ends. The CDR3 sequence is 17 residues long. The CDR3 reads CASSLGGGNSYNSPLHF. In nucleotides, the CDR3 is TGCGCCAGCAGCTTGGGTGGCGGGAACTCCTATAATTCACCCCTCCACTTT.

The table lists this clone with a few counts. This may arise from a read error, as a much more abundant clone is one base away. The chain uses TRBV6-2 or TRBV6-3 and TRBJ1-6; a possible D gene is TRBD1 (5 bases). V dropped 5 bases and J dropped 6 bases, with 17 bases sitting between them. Looked up from germline, CDR1 is MNHEY and CDR2 is SVGEGT. The CDR3 is 16 residues long. In DNA, the CDR3 is TGTGCCAGCAGTCCGGCAGGGAGTTCTAGTAATTCACCCCTCCACTTT. This gives the protein CASSPAGSSSNSPLHF.

This clone was seen a few times. The CDR3 nucleotides are TGTGCCAGCAGTTACAGTGGGGACCATAGCAATCAGCCCCAGCATTTT. Amino acid sequence: CASSYSGDHSNQPQHF. This rearrangement joins TRBV6-2 or TRBV6-3 to TRBJ1-5; TRBD1 might be the D (5 bases). V lost 2 bases and J lost 0, with 11 bases in between. The CDR3 totals 16 residues. CDR1 and CDR2 (germline): MNHEY, SVGEGT.

This clone was recorded a few times. This sequence joins TRBV25-1 and TRBJ2-1; D may be TRBD1 or TRBD2 (5 bases each). Germline V gene lookup returns CDR1 MGHDK and CDR2 SYGVNS. The CDR3 covers 12 residues. The germline V and J ends were trimmed by 4 bases and 10 bases, with 11 bases remaining between them. The CDR3 DNA is TGTGCCAGCAGTGGGGGGATACTGGAGCAGTTCTTC. Translating gives CASSGGILEQFF.

This clone was seen many times. A read error may be the cause here, since a much bigger clone is one base away. The sample carries other DNA sequences with the same CDR3. The chain employs TRBV9 and TRBJ2-2, with TRBD2 as a possible D gene (5 bases). This CDR3 comprises 13 residues. The V gene lost 3 bases and the J gene lost 6 bases, with 9 bases spanning the gap. Per the germline V gene, CDR1 is SGDLS and CDR2 is YYNGEE. This CDR3 reads CASSADYPGELFF. The DNA of the CDR3 is TGTGCCAGCAGCGCCGACTATCCCGGGGAGCTGTTTTTT.

The chain employs TRBV19 and TRBJ2-6; 7 nucleotides match TRBD2. Germline V lookup: CDR1 LNHDA, CDR2 SQIVND (reference sequence). This CDR3 has 16 residues. Losses at the gene ends were 7 bases for V and 2 bases for J; bases not matched to a gene: 8. The CDR3 protein is CASTARRETGANVLTF. CDR3 bases: TGTGCCAGTACTGCGAGGCGGGAGACTGGGGCCAACGTCCTGACTTTC.

The V and J genes are TRBV11-2 and TRBJ2-6; D unclear. V gave up 1 base and J gave up 4 bases, with 8 bases separating them. The CDR3 length is 15 residues. CDR1 SGHAT and CDR2 FQNNGV come from the germline V gene. CDR3 nucleotide sequence: TGTGCCAGCAGCTTAGTGGCGTCAGGGGCCAACGTCCTGACTTTC. This encodes CASSLVASGANVLTF.